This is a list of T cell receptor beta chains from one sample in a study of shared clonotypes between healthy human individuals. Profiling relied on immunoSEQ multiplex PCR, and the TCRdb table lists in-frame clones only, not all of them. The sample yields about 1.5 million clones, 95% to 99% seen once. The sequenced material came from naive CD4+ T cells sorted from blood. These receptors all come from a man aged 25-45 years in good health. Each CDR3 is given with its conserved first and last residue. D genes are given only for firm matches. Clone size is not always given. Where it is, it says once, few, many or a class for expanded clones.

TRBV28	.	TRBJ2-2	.	TGTGCCAGCAGTCCCAAAGGGGGAGCCGGGGAGCTGTTTTTT	CASSPKGGAGELFF
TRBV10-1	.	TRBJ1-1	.	TGCGCCAGCAGTGTTGGGACGGCGAACACTGAAGCTTTCTTT	CASSVGTANTEAFF
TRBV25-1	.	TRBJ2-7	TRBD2	TGTGCCAGCAGTGAACCGGGTAGCGGGAGCGTCAACGAGCAGTACTTC	CASSEPGSGSVNEQYF
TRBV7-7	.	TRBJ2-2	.	TGTGCTAGCAGCGCAGGGCCGAACACCGGGGAGCTGTTTTTT	CASSAGPNTGELFF
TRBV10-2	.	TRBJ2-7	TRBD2	TGCGCCAGCAAATTGGGACTAGCGGGAGGTTCCTACGAGCAGTACTTC	CASKLGLAGGSYEQYF
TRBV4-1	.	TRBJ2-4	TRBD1	TGCGCCAGCAGCCAAGACCGACAGGGTGGGAACATTCAGTACTTC	CASSQDRQGGNIQYF
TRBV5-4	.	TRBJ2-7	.	TGTGCCAGCAGCTTGCGCCCAAGCGGATCCTACGAGCAGTACTTC	CASSLRPSGSYEQYF
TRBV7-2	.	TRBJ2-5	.	TGTGCCAGCAGCGGGGGTGTGGGGCGGCGGCAAGAGACCCAGTACTTC	CASSGGVGRRQETQYF
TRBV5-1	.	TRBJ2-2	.	TGCGCCAGCATGAAGACTCCGAACACCGGGGAGCTGTTTTTT	CASMKTPNTGELFF
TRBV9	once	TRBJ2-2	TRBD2	TGTGCCAGCAGCGTAGTTAGCGGGGCGCTCACCGGGGAGCTGTTTTTT	CASSVVSGALTGELFF
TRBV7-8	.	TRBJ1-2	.	TGTGCCAGCAGCTTAGCGATGGCCGGTGGCTACACCTTC	CASSLAMAGGYTF
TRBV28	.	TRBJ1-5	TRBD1	TGTGCCAGCAGTCTTGGGAGACAGGGGGCACGTCAGCCCCAGCATTTT	CASSLGRQGARQPQHF
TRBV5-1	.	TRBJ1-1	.	TGCGCCAGCAGGGTGCAGGGTGGGAAGGACACTGAAGCTTTCTTT	CASRVQGGKDTEAFF
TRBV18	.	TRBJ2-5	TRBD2	TGTGCCAGCTCACCAGGGCAATTAGCGGGCTGGGAGACCCAGTACTTC	CASSPGQLAGWETQYF
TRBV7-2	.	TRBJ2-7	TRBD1	TGTGCCAGCAGCAACCAGACAGGGGTCTACTACGAGCAGTACTTC	CASSNQTGVYYEQYF
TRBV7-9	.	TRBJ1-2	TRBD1	TGTGCCAGCAGCTTGGACAGGTCGATTAACTATGGCTACACCTTC	CASSLDRSINYGYTF
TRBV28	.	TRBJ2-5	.	TGTGCCAGCAGCTCCACATCCGCACAAGAGACCCAGTACTTC	CASSSTSAQETQYF
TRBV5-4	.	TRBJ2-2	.	TGTGCCAGCAGCCGTGGGCCTAACGCGAACACCGGGGAGCTGTTTTTT	CASSRGPNANTGELFF
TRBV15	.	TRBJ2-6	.	TGTGCCACCAGCAGAGATCGGGGCTCTGGGGCCAACGTCCTGACTTTC	CATSRDRGSGANVLTF
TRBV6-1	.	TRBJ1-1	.	TGTGCCTTAGTGGATCACATGAACACTGAAGCTTTCTTT	CALVDHMNTEAFF
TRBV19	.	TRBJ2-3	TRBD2	TGTGCCAGTAGTATCCAGGGTAGCGGGGGTACGCAGTATTTT	CASSIQGSGGTQYF
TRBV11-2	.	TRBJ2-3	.	TGTGCCAGCAGCTTAGCCCGAACTAGCCGACGCGCAGATACGCAGTATTTT	CASSLARTSRRADTQYF
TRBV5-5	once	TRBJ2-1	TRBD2	TGTGCCAGCAGCTTAAGGTTGGGAGCGGGATCCTACAATGAGCAGTTCTTC	CASSLRLGAGSYNEQFF
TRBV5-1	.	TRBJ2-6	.	TGCGCCAGCAGCACACAGGTTAGCTCTGGGGCCAACGTCCTGACTTTC	CASSTQVSSGANVLTF
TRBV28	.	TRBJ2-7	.	TGTGCCAGCAGGGGGACTTCCTCCTACGAGCAGTACTTC	CASRGTSSYEQYF
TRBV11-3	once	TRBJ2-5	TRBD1	TGTGCCAGCAGCGGCCCCGGGACAGGGGGGGAAGAGACCCAGTACTTC	CASSGPGTGGEETQYF
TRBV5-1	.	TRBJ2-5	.	TGCGCCAGCAGCTTGGGGGTCGAGGAGACCCAGTACTTC	CASSLGVEETQYF
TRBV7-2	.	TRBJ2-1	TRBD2	TGTGCCAGCAGCTTAGAACTAGCGGGAGTACCCTTCGGGAATGAGCAGTTCTTC	CASSLELAGVPFGNEQFF
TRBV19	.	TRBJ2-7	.	TGTGCCAGTAGCCCAAGGTTGGGAGTCCACGAGCAGTACTTC	CASSPRLGVHEQYF
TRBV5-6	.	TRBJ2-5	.	TGTGCCAGCAGCCCCCACCCCCAAGAGACCCAGTACTTC	CASSPHPQETQYF
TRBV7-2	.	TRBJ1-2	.	TGTGCCAGCAGCCCCGCCCGGGGAAGCTATGGCTACACCTTC	CASSPARGSYGYTF
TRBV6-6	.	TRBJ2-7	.	TGTGCCGCAAGCGGGCTCGGGGACTACGAGCAGTACTTC	CAASGLGDYEQYF
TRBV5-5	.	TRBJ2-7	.	TGTGCCAGCAGCCCACGAGGCGGGGAGTTGGGCGAGCAGTACTTC	CASSPRGGELGEQYF
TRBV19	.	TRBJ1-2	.	TGTGCCAGTAGTATCCGGGTGGTGTTGAGTGACTATGGCTACACCTTC	CASSIRVVLSDYGYTF
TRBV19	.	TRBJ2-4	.	TGTGCCAGTAGTCTAGGTCGTGGTTCCAAAAACATTCAGTACTTC	CASSLGRGSKNIQYF
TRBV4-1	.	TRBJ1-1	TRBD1	TGCGCCAGCAGCCAAGTTCAGGGGGCCACTGAAGCTTTCTTT	CASSQVQGATEAFF
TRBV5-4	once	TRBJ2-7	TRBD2	TGTGCCAGCAGCTTGGGACTAGCAGAGGCCTACGAGCAGTACTTC	CASSLGLAEAYEQYF
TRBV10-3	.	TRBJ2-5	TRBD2	TGTGCCACAATGCGCGCGGGAGGGCTAGAGACCCAGTACTTC	CATMRAGGLETQYF
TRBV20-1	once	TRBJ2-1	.	TGCAGTGCTAGGGCCAACAATGAGCAGTTCTTC	CSARANNEQFF
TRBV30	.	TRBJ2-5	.	TGTGCCTGGAGTGCCGGACCGGTACAAGAGACCCAGTACTTC	CAWSAGPVQETQYF
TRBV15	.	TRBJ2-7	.	TGTGCCACCAGCAGAGATCACAGGGCAACTTACGAGCAGTACTTC	CATSRDHRATYEQYF
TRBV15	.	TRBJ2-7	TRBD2	TGTGCCACCAGCAGAGGTTTGGGACTAGCGGGAGTTAATTCGGACTACGAGCAGTACTTC	CATSRGLGLAGVNSDYEQYF
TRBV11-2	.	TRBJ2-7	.	TGTGCCAGCAGCTTAGCGGGACCCAACGAGCAGTACTTC	CASSLAGPNEQYF
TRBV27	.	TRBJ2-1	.	TGTGCCAGCAGCCAGGGGTCCTACAATGAGCAGTTCTTC	CASSQGSYNEQFF
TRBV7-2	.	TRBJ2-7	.	TGTGCCAGCAGCTTTTTCCGTGATAGCTCCTACGAGCAGTACTTC	CASSFFRDSSYEQYF
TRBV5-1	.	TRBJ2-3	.	TGCGCCAGCAGCTTTACGGGAGCAAGCACAGATACGCAGTATTTT	CASSFTGASTDTQYF
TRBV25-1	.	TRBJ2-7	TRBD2	TGTGCCAGCAGTGACGTGAGGCGGGAGGGCAACTACGAGCAGTACTTC	CASSDVRREGNYEQYF
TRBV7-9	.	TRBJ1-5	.	TGTGCCAGCAGCCCTTCGCTTGGGGCAGGGTCCAATCAGCCCCAGCATTTT	CASSPSLGAGSNQPQHF
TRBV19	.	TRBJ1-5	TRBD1	TGTGCCAGCAAAGACAGGGAGAGTCAGCCCCAGCATTTT	CASKDRESQPQHF
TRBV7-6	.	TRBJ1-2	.	TGTGCCAGCACCCCTCTGCTCTCCTTTGACTATGGCTACACCTTC	CASTPLLSFDYGYTF
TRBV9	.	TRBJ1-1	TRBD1	TGTGCCAGCAGCCCACGACAGGGGGTGACCAACACTGAAGCTTTCTTT	CASSPRQGVTNTEAFF
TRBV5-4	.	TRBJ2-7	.	TGTGCCAGCAGCTTGGTAGGGGGGAACTCCTACGAGCAGTACTTC	CASSLVGGNSYEQYF
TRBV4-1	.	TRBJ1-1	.	TGCGCCAGCAGCCCGGGACCGAAGCGGAACACTGAAGCTTTCTTT	CASSPGPKRNTEAFF
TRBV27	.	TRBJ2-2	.	TGTGCCAGCAGTCTCAGGGGTGGGGAGCTGTTTTTT	CASSLRGGELFF
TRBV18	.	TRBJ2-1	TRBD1	TGTGCCAGCTCTGCTACGGCAGGGACAGGGTACTACAATGAGCAGTTCTTC	CASSATAGTGYYNEQFF
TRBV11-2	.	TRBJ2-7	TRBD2	TGTGCCAGCAGCTTAGACGGGGGAGGGCTGACCGAGCAGTACTTC	CASSLDGGGLTEQYF
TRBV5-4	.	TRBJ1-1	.	TGTGCCAGCAGCATGGTAGGGTTCACTGAAGCTTTCTTT	CASSMVGFTEAFF